This T cell receptor beta chain was identified in a study of shared clonotypes between healthy human individuals. This clone was observed a single time. Its antigen is not identified. Sequencing used immunoSEQ multiplex PCR; TCRdb keeps in-frame clones, though not all of them. The table lists over 800,000 clones, around 92% of them singletons. Study-level points and caveats: Naive CD4 clonotype sharing across a few donors was around 5%. Only blood underwent sampling, and tissue repertoires likely differ.

Per germline, CDR1 LGHNA and CDR2 YSLEER. This CDR3 is 16 amino acids long. V lost 3 bases and J lost 8; bases outside the gene matches: 13. Positively selected for CCR7, the CD45RO-negative cells used as naive CD8 cells excluded terminally differentiated effector memory CD45RA+ cells. The chain carries TRBV4-3 and TRBJ1-2, with TRBD1 matching over 9 bases. The sequence was obtained from a man younger than 40 in good health. Sequencing was carried out using naive CD8+ T cells sorted from blood. The CDR3 here is CASSHHPGQGTEGYTF. CDR3 nucleotide sequence: TGCGCCAGCAGCCACCATCCGGGACAGGGTACGGAAGGCTACACCTTC.